Included here is one TCR beta chain sequence, with context. Cohort placement rested on clinical history that participants reported themselves. These data are taken from a study of blood T cell repertoires in COVID-19. Study details: Samples came from the United States, Italy and Spain, spanning acute and convalescent COVID-19. From T cells, B-cell-depleted T cells, or PBMCs came the material, which was cDNA or gDNA.

Trimming took 4 bases from V and 2 from J; bases not matched to a gene: 8. CDR3 length: 17 residues. Germline loops: CDR1 SGHRS, CDR2 YFSETQ. Source study methods: Estimation of nucleated cell counts was performed using reference gene primer amplification. Profiled with immunoSEQ multiplex PCR; TCRdb holds only in-frame clones, not every one. The DNA was the basis for D and trimming; V, J and clone size are from that table. The sample holds 200,000 to 250,000 clones, 70% to 90% seen once. The chain carries TRBV5-1 and TRBJ2-1; 11 bases are a match to TRBD2. The source of this sequence is a young man who had recovered from COVID-19. Sequences were obtained from PBMCs or T cells enriched from blood (not recorded which). The DNA of the CDR3 is TGCGCCAGCAGCAGCACTAGCGGGGGAGGTACCTACAATGAGCAGTTCTTC. Its translation is CASSSTSGGGTYNEQFF.